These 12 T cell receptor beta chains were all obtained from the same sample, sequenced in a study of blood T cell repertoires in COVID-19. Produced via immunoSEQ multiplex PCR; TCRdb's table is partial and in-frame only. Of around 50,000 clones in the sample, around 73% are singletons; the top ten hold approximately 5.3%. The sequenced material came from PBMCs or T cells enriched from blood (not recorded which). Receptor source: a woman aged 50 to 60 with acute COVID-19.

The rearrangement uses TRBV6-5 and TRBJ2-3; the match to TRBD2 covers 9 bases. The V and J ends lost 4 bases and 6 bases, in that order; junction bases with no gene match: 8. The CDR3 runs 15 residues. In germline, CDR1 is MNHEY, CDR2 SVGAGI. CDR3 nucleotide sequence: TGTGCCAGCAGTTTGACTAGCGGTGGAGCGGATACGCAGTATTTT. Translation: CASSLTSGGADTQYF.

The CDR3 spells CASSYSASGGVETQYF. The CDR3 nucleotides are TGTGCCAGCAGTTACTCGGCTAGCGGGGGGGTGGAGACCCAGTACTTC. This chain uses TRBV6-5 with TRBJ2-5; 12 bases line up with TRBD2. The V gene end was trimmed by 0 bases and the J gene end by 5 bases; junction bases not matched to a gene: 4. This CDR3 is 16 amino acids long. CDR1 is MNHEY, CDR2 SVGAGI, per germline.

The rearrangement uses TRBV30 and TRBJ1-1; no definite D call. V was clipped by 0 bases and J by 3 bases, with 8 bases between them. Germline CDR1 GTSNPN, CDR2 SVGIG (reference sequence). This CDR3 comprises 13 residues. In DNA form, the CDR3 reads TGTGCCTGGAGTGTACTGAGGCACACTGAAGCTTTCTTT. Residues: CAWSVLRHTEAFF.

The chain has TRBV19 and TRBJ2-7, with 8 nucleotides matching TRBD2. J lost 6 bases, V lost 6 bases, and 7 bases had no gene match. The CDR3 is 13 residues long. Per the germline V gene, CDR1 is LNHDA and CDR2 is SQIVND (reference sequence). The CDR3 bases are TGTGCCAGTAGACGGGAGGGGATCTCCGAGCAGTACTTC. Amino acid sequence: CASRREGISEQYF.

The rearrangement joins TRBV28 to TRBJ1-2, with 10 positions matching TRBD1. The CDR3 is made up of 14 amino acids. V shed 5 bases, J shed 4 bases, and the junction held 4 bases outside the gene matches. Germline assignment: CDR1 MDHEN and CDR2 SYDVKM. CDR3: CASSDDRGLYGYTF. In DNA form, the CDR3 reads TGTGCCAGCAGTGACGACAGGGGGCTCTATGGCTACACCTTC.

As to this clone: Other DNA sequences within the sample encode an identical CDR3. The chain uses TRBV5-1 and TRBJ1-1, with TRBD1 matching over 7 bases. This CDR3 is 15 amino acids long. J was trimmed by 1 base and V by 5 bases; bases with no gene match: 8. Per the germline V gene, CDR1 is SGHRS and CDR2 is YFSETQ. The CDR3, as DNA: TGCGCCAGCAGGCGGACAGGAGGGACGAACACTGAAGCTTTCTTT. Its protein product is CASRRTGGTNTEAFF.

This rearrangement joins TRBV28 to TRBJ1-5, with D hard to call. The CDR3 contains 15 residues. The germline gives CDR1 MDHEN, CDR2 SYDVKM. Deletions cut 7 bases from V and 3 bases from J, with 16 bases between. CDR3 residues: CASNPQDIFNQPQHF. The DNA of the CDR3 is TGTGCCAGCAATCCCCAAGACATATTCAATCAGCCCCAGCATTTT.

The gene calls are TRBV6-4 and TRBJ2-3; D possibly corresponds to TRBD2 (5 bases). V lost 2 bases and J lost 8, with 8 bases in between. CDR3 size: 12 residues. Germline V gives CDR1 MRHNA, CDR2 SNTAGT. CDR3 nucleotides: TGTGCCAGCAGTGACGGAGGCAGTACGCAGTATTTT. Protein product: CASSDGGSTQYF.

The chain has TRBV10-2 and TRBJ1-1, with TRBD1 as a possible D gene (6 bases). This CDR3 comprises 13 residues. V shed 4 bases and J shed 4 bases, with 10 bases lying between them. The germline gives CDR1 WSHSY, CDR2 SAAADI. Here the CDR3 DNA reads TGCGCCAGCAGTGGGTCAGGGGTCACTGAAGCTTTCTTT. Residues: CASSGSGVTEAFF.

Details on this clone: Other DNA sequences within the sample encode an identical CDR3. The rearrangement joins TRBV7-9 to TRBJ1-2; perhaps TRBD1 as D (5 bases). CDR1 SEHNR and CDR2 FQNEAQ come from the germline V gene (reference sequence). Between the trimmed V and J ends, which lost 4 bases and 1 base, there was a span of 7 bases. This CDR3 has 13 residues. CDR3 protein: CASSSDSNYGYTF. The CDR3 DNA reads TGTGCCAGCAGCTCCGACAGTAACTATGGCTACACCTTC.

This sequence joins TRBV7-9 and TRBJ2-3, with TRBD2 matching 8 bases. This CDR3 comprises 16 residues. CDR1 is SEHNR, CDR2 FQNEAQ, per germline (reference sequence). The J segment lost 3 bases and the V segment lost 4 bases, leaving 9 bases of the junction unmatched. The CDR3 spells CASSYGLAAGTDTQYF. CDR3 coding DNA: TGTGCCAGCAGCTATGGACTAGCTGCAGGGACAGATACGCAGTATTTT.

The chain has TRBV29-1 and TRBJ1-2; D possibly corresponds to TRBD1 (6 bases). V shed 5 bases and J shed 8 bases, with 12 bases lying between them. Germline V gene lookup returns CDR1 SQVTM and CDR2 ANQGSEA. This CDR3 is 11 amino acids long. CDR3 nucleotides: TGCAGCGTTCCAGGGGAAAGCGGCTACACCTTC. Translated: CSVPGESGYTF.